A single sample is the source of the 24 T cell receptor beta chains below, sequenced in a study of beta chain features in type 1 diabetes. Of the isolated RNA, all was reverse transcribed, and so the sequenced material was expressed TCRB transcripts. Sequencing used immunoSEQ multiplex PCR; TCRdb keeps in-frame clones, though not all of them. The sample comprises 550,000 to 850,000 clones, around an eighth of which are singletons, and approximately 0.022% rests with the top ten. No cognate antigen is known for these TCRs. Findings and caveats of the study: Significant though moderate, a shortening of TCRB CDR3s appeared in all four CD4+ subsets of Type 1 diabetes patients.

Material: naive CD4+ T cells from blood. These receptors all stem from a young man with type 1 diabetes.

The gene calls are TRBV29-1 and TRBJ1-2; D is possibly TRBD1 (5 bases). CDR3 length: 13 residues. Trimming removed 6 bases from V and 2 bases from J, with 13 bases in between. The germline V gene encodes CDR1 SQVTM and CDR2 ANQGSEA. The CDR3 DNA reads TGCAGCGTCCAACGGGGGGGAAACTATGGCTACACCTTC. This codes for CSVQRGGNYGYTF. Looking up the rest from reference TRBV29-1 and TRBJ1-2 gives the full variable domain: SAVISQKPSRDICQRGTSLTIQCQVDSQVTMMFWYRQQPGQSLTLIATANQGSEATYESGFVIDKFPISRPNLTFSTLTVSNMSPEDSSIYLCSVQRGGNYGYTFGSGTRLTVV.

The chain joins TRBV12-5 to TRBJ2-7; TRBD1 agrees at 8 bases. Germline-derived CDR1 and CDR2 are LGHNT and FRNRAP. This CDR3 region has 16 residues. V gave up 0 bases and J gave up 5 bases; unmatched junction bases: 9. The CDR3 nucleotides are TGTGCTAGTGGTTTGGTATTGGACAGGGCTTCCCACGAGCAGTACTTC. Its protein is CASGLVLDRASHEQYF. Full variable domain (remainder filled in from reference TRBV12-5 and TRBJ2-7): DARVTQTPRHKVTEMGQEVTMRCQPILGHNTVFWYRQTMMQGLELLAYFRNRAPLDDSGMPKDRFSAEMPDATLATLKIQPSEPRDSAVYFCASGLVLDRASHEQYFGPGTRLTVT.

Here the CDR3 reads CAWTGPYEQYF. CDR3 sequence (DNA): TGTGCCTGGACGGGCCCCTACGAGCAGTACTTC. This chain connects TRBV30 to TRBJ2-7, with D hard to call. CDR1 is GTSNPN, CDR2 SVGIG, per germline (reference sequence). With 4 bases removed from V and 2 bases from J, the gap between germline ends came to 6 bases. The CDR3 sequence is 11 residues long.

The J gene is TRBJ1-1, the V gene TRBV30, with D perhaps matching TRBD1 (6 bases). Trimming pared 4 bases from V and 6 bases from J, leaving 18 bases between. The length of the CDR3 is 14 residues. CDR1 is GTSNPN, CDR2 SVGIG, per germline (reference sequence). In DNA form, the CDR3 reads TGTGCCTGGACCCTTGGGGGCGGCAGGTCTGAAGCTTTCTTT. Protein sequence: CAWTLGGGRSEAFF.

This clone was detected a few times. The chain joins TRBV7-2 to TRBJ1-5; perhaps TRBD1 as D (6 bases). The CDR3 contains 15 residues. Per germline, CDR1 SGHTA and CDR2 FQGNSA. V was pared by 5 bases and J by 5 bases, with 16 bases between. CDR3 nucleotide sequence: TGTGCCAGCAGCCAAGGGGGGAGGACCTATCAGCCCCAGCATTTT. Its protein product is CASSQGGRTYQPQHF.

V is TRBV30 and J is TRBJ2-5, with a possible D match to TRBD2 (7 bases). The V end lost 3 bases, the J end lost 0 bases, and 11 bases lay between the germline ends. Looked up from germline, CDR1 is GTSNPN and CDR2 is SVGIG (reference sequence). The CDR3 spans 14 residues. CDR3 DNA sequence: TGTGCCTGGAGCTTCGGGGGGCACCAAGAGACCCAGTACTTC. It specifies CAWSFGGHQETQYF. The whole variable domain, filled in from reference TRBV30 and TRBJ2-5, reads SQTIHQWPATLVQPVGSPLSLECTVEGTSNPNLYWYRQAAGRGLQLLFYSVGIGQISSEVPQNLSASRPQDRQFILSSKKLLLSDSGFYLCAWSFGGHQETQYFGPGTRLLVL.

This clone has more than one count but fewer than ten. The chain combines TRBV7-2 with TRBJ1-1; weak D call: TRBD1 (5 bases). The CDR3 covers 14 residues. Germline V gives CDR1 SGHTA, CDR2 FQGNSA. V was trimmed by 5 bases and J by 10 bases, leaving 20 bases between them. The CDR3 here is CASSHRQSVSVAFF. CDR3 DNA sequence: TGTGCCAGCAGCCACCGACAGTCAGTTAGTGTAGCTTTCTTT.

The V and J genes are TRBV7-9 and TRBJ1-1; unclear D gene. The V end lost 8 bases, the J end lost 6 bases, and 7 bases lay between the germline ends. Per the germline V gene, CDR1 is SEHNR and CDR2 is FQNEAQ (reference sequence). The CDR3 is made up of 10 amino acids. The CDR3 loop reads CASGWPEAFF. The DNA for the CDR3 is TGTGCCAGCGGGTGGCCTGAAGCTTTCTTT.

A few counts support this clone. The chain uses TRBV30 and TRBJ1-5; unclear D gene. In germline, CDR1 is GTSNPN, CDR2 SVGIG (reference sequence). The CDR3 has 15 amino acids. Trimming cost V 0 bases and J 2 bases, with 11 bases left between them. CDR3 nucleotide sequence: TGTGCCTGGAGTGTAAAACAGTTGGGCAATCAGCCCCAGCATTTT. Its protein is CAWSVKQLGNQPQHF.

The chain uses TRBV27 and TRBJ1-1; unclear D gene. V shed 0 bases and J shed 6 bases, with 8 bases lying between them. This CDR3 contains 13 residues. Germline CDR1 and CDR2: MNHEY and SMNVEV (reference sequence). CDR3 sequence reads: CASSLSGSPEAFF. CDR3 DNA: TGTGCCAGCAGTTTATCGGGGTCGCCTGAAGCTTTCTTT.

This clone was observed a few times. Other DNA sequences in the sample encode the same CDR3. The chain uses TRBV18 and TRBJ1-5, with D hard to call. CDR1 is KGHSH, CDR2 LQKENI, per germline. This CDR3 has 13 residues. Deletions cut 3 bases from V and 2 bases from J, with 5 bases between. CDR3 DNA: TGTGCCAGCTCACCTGACGGCAATCAGCCCCAGCATTTT. Its protein is CASSPDGNQPQHF.

This clone was found once. The chain carries TRBV30 and TRBJ1-6; D may be TRBD1 (5 bases). CDR3 length: 15 residues. Per the germline V gene, CDR1 is GTSNPN and CDR2 is SVGIG (reference sequence). With 2 bases removed from V and 5 bases from J, the gap between germline ends came to 13 bases. CDR3 region: CAWSPKGRDNSPLHF. Written as DNA, the CDR3 is TGTGCCTGGAGTCCGAAGGGACGGGATAATTCACCCCTCCACTTT.

This clone occurred a few times. The chain carries TRBV6-1 and TRBJ2-2; TRBD1 matches at 7 bases. Germline values: CDR1 MNHNS, CDR2 SASEGT. This CDR3 has 15 amino acids. With V trimmed by 5 bases and J by 4 bases, 7 bases remained unmatched. CDR3 nucleotides: TGTGCCAGCAGTCCAGGGACAGCCATCACCGGGGAGCTGTTTTTT. This codes for CASSPGTAITGELFF.

The chain couples TRBV20-1 to TRBJ1-2, with D hard to call. Germline V gene data show CDR1 as DFQATT and CDR2 as SNEGSKA (reference sequence). Deletions cut 6 bases from V and 1 base from J, with 6 bases between. CDR3 size: 11 residues. The CDR3 region is CSAPINYGYTF. Here the CDR3 DNA reads TGCAGTGCGCCGATTAACTATGGCTACACCTTC.

This clone has a handful of counts. The chain combines TRBV6-4 with TRBJ1-6; 7 bases are shared with TRBD1. The CDR3 has 14 residues. Looked up from germline, CDR1 is MRHNA and CDR2 is SNTAGT. V was pared by 6 bases and J by 5 bases, with 4 bases of the junction left unmatched. CDR3 residues: CASRQGNDNSPLHF. Written as DNA, the CDR3 is TGTGCCAGCAGACAGGGGAACGATAATTCACCCCTCCACTTT.

CDR3: CASSPTVPGLAGAGETQYF. CDR3 DNA: TGTGCCAGCTCACCGACTGTCCCGGGACTAGCGGGGGCTGGGGAGACCCAGTACTTC. V and J are TRBV18 and TRBJ2-5; 14 positions agree with TRBD2. Germline CDR1 reads KGHSH; CDR2 reads LQKENI. CDR3 size: 19 residues. V shed 3 bases, J shed 5 bases, and the junction held 14 bases outside the gene matches. Combining the CDR3 with reference TRBV18 and TRBJ2-5 gives the whole variable domain NAGVMQNPRHLVRRRGQEARLRCSPMKGHSHVYWYRQLPEEGLKFMVYLQKENIIDESGMPKERFSAEFPKEGPSILRIQQVVRGDSAAYFCASSPTVPGLAGAGETQYFGPGTRLLVL.

This clone appeared a few times. The V and J genes are TRBV6-6 and TRBJ2-2; D is unclear. V was clipped by 7 bases and J by 5 bases, with 14 bases between them. The CDR3 is 14 residues long. Germline-derived CDR1 and CDR2 are MNHNY and SVGAGI (reference sequence). CDR3: CASTPGLTTGELFF. The CDR3 DNA is TGTGCCAGCACCCCCGGCTTAACTACCGGGGAGCTGTTTTTT.

The rearrangement joins TRBV5-1 to TRBJ2-7; no firm D call. The CDR3 is 14 amino acids. Between the trimmed V and J ends, which lost 0 bases and 4 bases, there was a span of 11 bases. In germline, CDR1 is SGHRS, CDR2 YFSETQ. As DNA, the CDR3 is TGCGCCAGCAGCTTGGATCCGGTATTTTACGAGCAGTACTTC. Its protein product is CASSLDPVFYEQYF.

This clone was observed a few times. The V and J genes are TRBV29-1 and TRBJ2-1; 7 positions agree with TRBD2. The V gene's germline CDR1 is SQVTM and CDR2 ANQGSEA. The CDR3 contains 14 residues. V gave up 6 bases and J gave up 8 bases; unmatched junction bases: 13. The CDR3 DNA is TGCAGCGTGCGAACGGGGGGATTTAGGGATGAGCAGTTCTTC. Protein product: CSVRTGGFRDEQFF.

The chain employs TRBV30 and TRBJ2-5, with 9 positions matching TRBD2. Trimming took 4 bases from V and 7 from J; bases not matched to a gene: 16. Germline assignment: CDR1 GTSNPN and CDR2 SVGIG (reference sequence). This CDR3 is 16 amino acids long. CDR3 sequence: CAWNPPGLAPLGTQYF. In nucleotides, the CDR3 is TGTGCCTGGAATCCCCCGGGACTAGCCCCCTTAGGGACCCAGTACTTC.

The chain couples TRBV30 to TRBJ1-2; D is ambiguous. This CDR3 is 14 amino acids long. V was trimmed by 0 bases and J by 4 bases, leaving 12 bases between them. The germline V gene has CDR1 GTSNPN and CDR2 SVGIG (reference sequence). The CDR3 is CAWSVGGKSYGYTF. CDR3 in DNA: TGTGCCTGGAGTGTGGGAGGCAAGAGCTATGGCTACACCTTC.

This clone has a handful of counts. CDR3 DNA sequence: TGCAGCGTTGAAATCGGGGCCCCAGGGGCTTTCTTT. Its translation is CSVEIGAPGAFF. This sequence joins TRBV29-1 and TRBJ1-1, with D maybe TRBD1 (5 bases). With 2 bases removed from V and 11 bases from J, the gap between germline ends came to 15 bases. CDR1 is SQVTM, CDR2 ANQGSEA, per germline. The CDR3 sequence is 12 residues long. Combining the CDR3 with reference TRBV29-1 and TRBJ1-1 gives the whole variable domain SAVISQKPSRDICQRGTSLTIQCQVDSQVTMMFWYRQQPGQSLTLIATANQGSEATYESGFVIDKFPISRPNLTFSTLTVSNMSPEDSSIYLCSVEIGAPGAFFGQGTRLTVV.

The chain uses TRBV2 and TRBJ2-5, with 10 bases lining up with TRBD2. CDR3 length: 16 residues. V was clipped by 6 bases and J by 2 bases; unmatched bases: 9. Germline loops: CDR1 SNHLY, CDR2 FYNNEI. In nucleotides, the CDR3 is TGTGCCAGCAGCCACCCTAGCGGGGGTAATCAAGAGACCCAGTACTTC. It yields the protein CASSHPSGGNQETQYF.

This clone has just a few counts. In nucleotides, the CDR3 is TGTGCCAGCAGTCCGAACGGGATTAGCAATCAGCCCCAGCATTTT. Translating it yields CASSPNGISNQPQHF. This sequence joins TRBV27 and TRBJ1-5; no firm D call. The V end lost 5 bases, the J end lost 0 bases, and 11 bases lay between the germline ends. Germline V gene sequence: CDR1 MNHEY, CDR2 SMNVEV (reference sequence). The CDR3 is 15 amino acids.